A selection of T cell receptor beta chains follows, all from one sample in a study of blood T cell repertoires in COVID-19. Measured with immunoSEQ multiplex PCR; TCRdb has only the in-frame clones, and not every one. The sample yields about 190,000 clones, roughly 89% seen once. Sequencing input: peripheral blood. Receptors originate from a man aged 40-50 years with acute or convalescent COVID-19. CDR3s include the opening cysteine and the closing phenylalanine or tryptophan.

cdr3_aa: CASSPRTGVGYGYTF
j_call: TRBJ1-2
v_call: TRBV7-8

cdr3_aa: CASSLAMAGGPDEQFF
j_call: TRBJ2-1
v_call: TRBV7-9

cdr3_aa: CASSYGTRLGNTIYF
j_call: TRBJ1-3
v_call: TRBV11-2

cdr3_aa: CSVSPGQGMNTEAFF
j_call: TRBJ1-1
v_call: TRBV29-1

cdr3_aa: CAISEGQTFGSQHF
j_call: TRBJ1-5
v_call: TRBV10-3

cdr3_aa: CASSLSGEVAYNEQFF
j_call: TRBJ2-1
v_call: TRBV6-5

cdr3_aa: CASSLRDTMNTEAFF
j_call: TRBJ1-1
v_call: TRBV3-1/TRBV3-2

cdr3_aa: CASSEGTGGSSGNTIYF
j_call: TRBJ1-3
v_call: TRBV6-1

cdr3_aa: CASRTDRAFNQPQHF
j_call: TRBJ1-5
v_call: TRBV28

cdr3_aa: CASSMRLYGYTF
j_call: TRBJ1-2
v_call: TRBV12-3/TRBV12-4

cdr3_aa: CASSSRRQGTETQYF
j_call: TRBJ2-5
v_call: TRBV28

cdr3_aa: CASAPSLGGLGGYTF
j_call: TRBJ1-2
v_call: TRBV5-4

cdr3_aa: CASSEGAGQYEQYF
j_call: TRBJ2-7
v_call: TRBV10-1

cdr3_aa: CASSLKQGNSPLHF
j_call: TRBJ1-6
v_call: TRBV5-1

cdr3_aa: CASSIDQGARTFF
j_call: TRBJ1-1
v_call: TRBV19

cdr3_aa: CASSSQGIGNTIYF
j_call: TRBJ1-3
v_call: TRBV3-1/TRBV3-2

cdr3_aa: CASRDRGETEAFF
j_call: TRBJ1-1
v_call: TRBV6-5

cdr3_aa: CASSPPSGGAGDTQYF
j_call: TRBJ2-3
v_call: TRBV7-9

cdr3_aa: CASSPGQASGGETQYF
j_call: TRBJ2-5
v_call: TRBV18

cdr3_aa: CASSLTTGGTEAFF
j_call: TRBJ1-1
v_call: TRBV5-4

cdr3_aa: CASSPQEDGGLKLFF
j_call: TRBJ1-4
v_call: TRBV18

cdr3_aa: CASSPLPTASSGNTIYF
j_call: TRBJ1-3
v_call: TRBV5-1

cdr3_aa: CASSSGGFRVAETQYF
j_call: TRBJ2-5
v_call: TRBV5-1

cdr3_aa: CAWTPDKQGALLLWANVLTF
j_call: TRBJ2-6
v_call: TRBV30

cdr3_aa: CASSRGYSGNTIYF
j_call: TRBJ1-3
v_call: TRBV27

cdr3_aa: CASSLGQERQHF
j_call: TRBJ1-5
v_call: TRBV5-6

cdr3_aa: CAWTPGAALSSYGYTF
j_call: TRBJ1-2
v_call: TRBV30

cdr3_aa: CAISEDRAGEQFF
j_call: TRBJ2-1
v_call: TRBV10-3